These 13 T cell receptor beta chains originate from one sample sequenced in a study of T cells after yellow fever vaccination (dated by TCRdb to the late 2010s). The treatment or condition label, read with the paper, signifies: live attenuated yellow fever vaccine strain. Library preparation employed 5' RACE. The sample was run on an Illumina NovaSeq 6000. Using fastp at Q25 and MiXCR, TCRdb reprocessed the public reads and kept productive beta chains. Each CDR3 protein gets just one entry, which takes the most common genes and DNA from the rows behind it. This sample has approximately 330,000 distinct CDR3 sequences in its table, and approximately 12% of those were observed once. More than 3% of the sample is held by the ten biggest clonotypes. This sample comprised CD4+ T cells sorted from PBMCs, obtained 15 days after the yellow fever booster vaccination. Receptor source: a young man who received the YFV17D yellow fever vaccine.

This clonotype has more than one count but fewer than ten. The CDR3 here is CSARPTPATSEQYF. The DNA for the CDR3 is TGCAGTGCTAGACCGACCCCTGCGACTAGCGAGCAGTACTTC. V usage is TRBV20-1 and J usage is TRBJ2-7; D might be TRBD2 (6 bases). The V end lost 2 bases, the J end lost 6 bases, and 17 bases lay between the germline ends. The germline V gene encodes CDR1 DFQATT and CDR2 SNEGSKA (reference sequence). This CDR3 has 14 residues.

The rearrangement joins TRBV29-1 to TRBJ2-3; perhaps TRBD1 as D (6 bases). Trimming took 5 bases from V and 5 from J, leaving 20 bases between them. CDR1 and CDR2 (germline): SQVTM, ANQGSEA. The CDR3 runs to 15 residues. The CDR3 loop reads CSVSMGQTREDTQYF. Written as DNA, the CDR3 is TGCAGCGTTAGTATGGGACAAACCAGAGAAGATACGCAGTATTTT.

This clonotype has only a few counts. The V call is TRBV18, the J call TRBJ2-4; D is possibly TRBD2 (5 bases). The germline V and J ends were trimmed by 4 bases and 5 bases, with 15 bases remaining between them. The CDR3 spans 15 residues. Germline CDR1 KGHSH, CDR2 LQKENI. The CDR3 here is CASSLPRGPENIQYF. The CDR3 DNA follows: TGTGCCAGCTCACTCCCCCGGGGTCCAGAAAACATTCAGTACTTC.

The sample holds a few counts of this clonotype. This chain joins TRBV24-1 and TRBJ2-3, with 8 bases fitting TRBD2. The length of the CDR3 is 15 residues. Germline V gene lookup returns CDR1 KGHDR and CDR2 SFDVKD. The ends lost 7 bases at V and 1 base at J; junction bases unmatched: 6. This CDR3 reads CATSLGGAGTDTQYF. CDR3 nucleotide sequence: TGTGCCACCAGCCTCGGGGGGGCCGGCACAGATACGCAGTATTTT.

The gene calls are TRBV7-2 and TRBJ1-2, with D possibly matching TRBD1 (6 bases). From germline, CDR1 is SGHTA and CDR2 FQGNSA. V lost 1 base and J lost 2, with 11 bases in between. The CDR3 is 15 residues long. Written as DNA, the CDR3 is TGTGCCAGCAGCTTAGTCGCAGGGGCGAACTATGGCTACACCTTC. This sequence encodes CASSLVAGANYGYTF.

This clonotype has ten or more counts. The chain joins TRBV20-1 to TRBJ2-1; possibly TRBD2 for D (6 bases). Trimming stripped 6 bases from V and 5 bases from J, with 20 bases between. Germline V gives CDR1 DFQATT, CDR2 SNEGSKA (reference sequence). CDR3 length: 15 residues. CDR3 sequence reads: CSATFFSGLHNEQFF. The CDR3 DNA follows: TGCAGTGCCACCTTTTTCTCGGGACTTCACAATGAGCAGTTCTTC.

V gene TRBV7-2 combines with J gene TRBJ2-1; 7 nucleotides line up with TRBD2. After removal of 5 bases from V and 10 bases from J, the junction contained 11 bases not matched to a gene. Germline loops: CDR1 SGHTA, CDR2 FQGNSA. There are 14 residues in the CDR3. CDR3 loop: CASSRQSSGTEQFF. In nucleotides, the CDR3 is TGTGCCAGCAGCCGACAGTCGAGCGGGACCGAGCAGTTCTTC.

The sample holds a few counts of this clonotype. CDR3 protein: CASSQMDDQETQYF. The DNA of the CDR3 is TGTGCCAGCAGCCAGATGGACGATCAAGAGACCCAGTACTTC. This chain links TRBV7-2 with TRBJ2-5; D gene uncertain. Germline V lookup: CDR1 SGHTA, CDR2 FQGNSA. The ends were cut back, 5 bases at V and 2 bases at J, with 12 bases in the middle. CDR3 length: 14 amino acids.

The chain joins TRBV28 to TRBJ2-3, with 10 bases aligning to TRBD2. Germline assignment: CDR1 MDHEN and CDR2 SYDVKM. The V gene end was trimmed by 4 bases and the J gene end by 8 bases; junction bases not matched to a gene: 3. CDR3 length: 13 residues. CDR3 region: CASSWGLATTQYF. In DNA form, the CDR3 reads TGTGCCAGCAGTTGGGGACTAGCGACTACGCAGTATTTT.

This clonotype was detected a few times. The CDR3 spells CATSSPNYGYTF. DNA for the CDR3: TGTGCCACTTCATCGCCCAACTATGGCTACACCTTC. The chain employs TRBV28 and TRBJ1-2, with no clear D. CDR1 is MDHEN and CDR2 is SYDVKM in the germline V gene. The V and J ends lost 10 bases and 2 bases respectively, with 11 bases between them. The CDR3 runs to 12 residues.

This clonotype has just one count. The chain uses TRBV5-1 and TRBJ2-3, with 10 bases identical to TRBD2. The CDR3 is made up of 18 amino acids. Per the germline V gene, CDR1 is SGHRS and CDR2 is YFSETQ. With V trimmed by 2 bases and J by 6 bases, 15 bases remained unmatched. CDR3 in amino acids: CASSLGTISSGGSDTQYF. Written as DNA, the CDR3 is TGCGCCAGCAGCTTAGGGACGATTTCTAGCGGGGGATCGGATACGCAGTATTTT.

Only a few counts were recorded for this clonotype. The CDR3 DNA is TGTGCCAGCCAGGGGGGGGCTGAAGCTTTCTTT. Translation gives CASQGGAEAFF. This chain joins TRBV2 and TRBJ1-1; TRBD1 matches 7 bases. The J segment lost 6 bases and the V segment lost 8 bases, leaving 3 bases of the junction unmatched. The CDR3 covers 11 residues. Germline V lookup: CDR1 SNHLY, CDR2 FYNNEI.

Here the CDR3 reads CSVRRTVQETQYF. The CDR3 nucleotides read TGCAGCGTTCGACGGACAGTACAAGAGACCCAGTACTTC. This chain uses TRBV29-1 with TRBJ2-5; D possibly corresponds to TRBD1 (6 bases). V lost 5 bases, J lost 2 bases, and 12 bases lay in between. CDR3 size: 13 residues. Per the germline V gene, CDR1 is SQVTM and CDR2 is ANQGSEA. Full variable domain (missing parts from reference TRBV29-1 and TRBJ2-5): SAVISQKPSRDICQRGTSLTIQCQVDSQVTMMFWYRQQPGQSLTLIATANQGSEATYESGFVIDKFPISRPNLTFSTLTVSNMSPEDSSIYLCSVRRTVQETQYFGPGTRLLVL.